This TCR beta chain was identified during a study of T cells after yellow fever vaccination. Study-wide context: Libraries from low-cell-number fractions were prepared with the SMART-Seq v4 Ultra Low Input RNA kit. Overall study findings and caveats: CD4 and CD8 compartments shared a small share of clonotypes. The booster saw the reappearance of most primary-vaccination clones (approximately 97% CD4, 80% to 90% CD8).

The table lists this clonotype with many counts. The antigen remains unidentified. V was pared by 5 bases and J by 5 bases, with 5 bases of the junction left unmatched. The CDR3 contains 13 residues. The germline CDR1 and CDR2 sequences are MNHEY and SVGAGI. Template-switching 5'RACE yielded the TCR cDNA; a universal primer site and UMIs were added in the process. TCRdb processed the 5' RACE reads anew with MiXCR; each CDR3 protein has one entry. The sample includes 250,000 to 400,000 distinct CDR3 sequences, roughly 4.3% of them seen just once. The source was PBMCs, collected 5 days after the yellow fever booster vaccination. This sequence was found in a man aged 18 to 29 who received the YFV17D yellow fever vaccine. The V gene is TRBV6-5, the J gene TRBJ1-1, with 7 bases lining up with TRBD1. The CDR3 reads CASSPGQATEAFF. For the CDR3, the DNA is TGTGCCAGCAGTCCTGGACAGGCGACTGAAGCTTTCTTT.